Shown below are 16 T cell receptor beta chains from a single sample sequenced in a study of blood T cell repertoires in COVID-19. Here immunoSEQ multiplex PCR was the method, and the copy in TCRdb shows in-frame clones only, minus some. The repertoire has 90,000 to 95,000 clones, 88% of them found once; the top ten carry roughly 8.1%. The sample was peripheral blood. These receptors were taken from an older woman with acute or convalescent COVID-19.

This rearrangement joins TRBV7-9 to TRBJ2-5; 9 bases are shared with TRBD2. The CDR3 spans 14 residues. Germline-derived CDR1 and CDR2 are SEHNR and FQNEAQ (reference sequence). V shed 6 bases, J shed 5 bases, and the junction held 7 bases outside the gene matches. The CDR3 bases are TGTGCCAGCAGTGAAGCGGGAGGTCAGGAGACCCAGTACTTC. This gives the protein CASSEAGGQETQYF.

This chain connects TRBV4-2 to TRBJ2-1; the match to TRBD1 covers 8 bases. V lost 0 bases to trimming and J lost 10 bases; unmatched junction nucleotides: 17. CDR3 length: 18 amino acids. The germline CDR1 and CDR2 sequences are LGHNA and YNFKEQ. The CDR3 here is CASSQDRLSGTGTREQFF. CDR3 coding DNA: TGTGCCAGCAGCCAAGATAGACTATCCGGGACAGGCACTAGGGAGCAGTTCTTC.

V and J are TRBV5-1 and TRBJ2-5, with D perhaps matching TRBD2 (5 bases). The CDR3 runs to 15 residues. The V gene's germline CDR1 is SGHRS and CDR2 YFSETQ. The V and J ends lost 0 bases and 2 bases respectively, with 11 bases between them. The CDR3 region is CASSLAGDFQETQYF. CDR3 in DNA: TGCGCCAGCAGCTTGGCCGGGGATTTTCAAGAGACCCAGTACTTC.

The chain is built from TRBV5-1 and TRBJ2-7; maybe TRBD2 (5 bases). The CDR3 is 13 residues long. CDR1 and CDR2 (germline): SGHRS, YFSETQ. The V and J ends lost 5 bases and 0 bases respectively, with 9 bases between them. CDR3 nucleotides: TGCGCCAGCAGTGCCGGGAACTCCTACGAGCAGTACTTC. As protein: CASSAGNSYEQYF.

The chain has TRBV20-1 and TRBJ1-2; D is unclear. Looked up from germline, CDR1 is DFQATT and CDR2 is SNEGSKA (reference sequence). V was pared by 7 bases and J by 8 bases, with 14 bases between. CDR3 length equals 11 residues. The CDR3 sequence: CSVNRVAGYTF. The DNA for the CDR3 is TGCAGTGTCAACCGGGTTGCGGGCTACACCTTC.

The genes are TRBV5-1 and TRBJ1-2; D is possibly TRBD1 (6 bases). Germline values: CDR1 SGHRS, CDR2 YFSETQ. V was cut by 0 bases and J by 8 bases, with 11 bases left in between. The CDR3 has 13 residues. The CDR3 DNA follows: TGCGCCAGCAGCTTGGCCGACAGGAGCGGCTACACCTTC. This translates into CASSLADRSGYTF.

This chain connects TRBV19 to TRBJ1-5; weak D call: TRBD1 (6 bases). CDR3 size: 15 residues. Germline CDR1 reads LNHDA; CDR2 reads SQIVND (reference sequence). Trimming pared 2 bases from V and 9 bases from J, leaving 17 bases between. CDR3 sequence (DNA): TGTGCCAGTAGTATACGGCAGGGGCCCATATGGCCCCAGCATTTT. Translating gives CASSIRQGPIWPQHF.

J is TRBJ2-7 and V is TRBV6-5, with D perhaps TRBD2 (5 bases). V lost 8 bases, J lost 2 bases, and 19 bases lay in between. Germline V lookup: CDR1 MNHEY, CDR2 SVGAGI. The CDR3 spans 15 residues. CDR3 region: CASQTRQRPPYEQYF. The DNA of the CDR3 is TGTGCCAGCCAAACGAGGCAGCGGCCCCCCTACGAGCAGTACTTC.

V usage is TRBV2 and J usage is TRBJ1-2; TRBD1 agrees at 7 bases. CDR3 size: 13 residues. The germline gives CDR1 SNHLY, CDR2 FYNNEI. The ends lost 4 bases at V and 4 bases at J; junction bases unmatched: 3. The CDR3 DNA reads TGTGCCAGCAGTGGACAGGGACTCTATGGCTACACCTTC. It specifies CASSGQGLYGYTF. Drawing the rest from reference TRBV2 and TRBJ1-2, the complete variable domain is EPEVTQTPSHQVTQMGQEVILRCVPISNHLYFYWYRQILGQKVEFLVSFYNNEISEKSEIFDDQFSVERPDGSNFTLKIRSTKLEDSAMYFCASSGQGLYGYTFGSGTRLTVV.

This rearrangement joins TRBV28 to TRBJ2-2; 10 nucleotides match TRBD2. The junction had 4 bases not matched to a gene; V was cut back by 8 bases and J by 4 bases. CDR1 is MDHEN, CDR2 SYDVKM, per germline. CDR3 size: 14 residues. The CDR3 DNA reads TGTGCCAGCCGAGCGGGAGGGGGCACCGGGGAGCTGTTTTTT. It codes for CASRAGGGTGELFF.

This rearrangement joins TRBV7-8 to TRBJ2-1; weak D call: TRBD2 (5 bases). The germline V gene has CDR1 SGHVS and CDR2 FQNEAQ. Trimming cost V 5 bases and J 8 bases, with 25 bases left between them. The CDR3 contains 17 residues. The CDR3 DNA sequence: TGTGCCAGCAGCCAGAAGCGGACTCTTCAGCTTCTCGATGAGCAGTTCTTC. Its protein product is CASSQKRTLQLLDEQFF.

The chain combines TRBV2 with TRBJ2-1; D is undetermined. Germline V CDR1 and CDR2: SNHLY, FYNNEI. The CDR3 consists of 15 residues. Trimming removed 3 bases at V and 6 bases at J, with 15 bases between. The CDR3 sequence is CASSDRRAGSNEQFF. CDR3 DNA sequence: TGTGCCAGCAGTGACCGTCGCGCAGGTTCCAATGAGCAGTTCTTC.

The chain combines TRBV9 with TRBJ2-7, with D possibly being TRBD2 (6 bases). Germline V gene lookup returns CDR1 SGDLS and CDR2 YYNGEE. This CDR3 region has 14 residues. V lost 0 bases, J lost 2 bases, and 9 bases lay in between. The chain's CDR3 is CASSVAGGTYEQYF. In DNA form, the CDR3 reads TGTGCCAGCAGCGTAGCGGGCGGGACCTACGAGCAGTACTTC.

This chain uses TRBV6-5 with TRBJ2-6, with D perhaps TRBD1 (5 bases). The germline V and J ends were trimmed by 6 bases and 1 base, with 10 bases remaining between them. CDR1 and CDR2 (germline): MNHEY, SVGAGI. The CDR3 covers 15 residues. The CDR3 region has the DNA TGTGCCAGCAGAGACAGCCTATCTGGGGCCAACGTCCTGACTTTC. It codes for CASRDSLSGANVLTF.

This clone occurred once. V is TRBV27 and J is TRBJ2-1; 10 bases line up with TRBD1. Germline V gives CDR1 MNHEY, CDR2 SMNVEV (reference sequence). CDR3 length: 20 amino acids. V was clipped by 0 bases and J by 5 bases; unmatched bases: 16. CDR3 region: CASSLSVGWTGGRGHNEQFF. CDR3 bases: TGTGCCAGCAGTTTATCCGTGGGCTGGACAGGGGGACGGGGTCACAATGAGCAGTTCTTC.

This clone was detected only a few times. The chain joins TRBV6-5 to TRBJ2-5, with D unclear. V was cut by 5 bases and J by 6 bases, with 7 bases left in between. This CDR3 spans 11 amino acids. Germline lookup yields CDR1 MNHEY and CDR2 SVGAGI. CDR3 DNA sequence: TGTGCCAGCAGTCCTAGAAAGACCCAGTACTTC. Translation: CASSPRKTQYF.